The clone carrying this T cell receptor beta chain was detected a few times. The target antigen is unknown. The V end was cut by 5 bases, the J end by 0 bases, with 12 bases between. CDR1 and CDR2 from the germline V gene are SGHTA and FQGTGA. This CDR3 is 15 amino acids long. These data come from a study of post-analysis software for immune sequencing data. Study-level background: Patients had relapsing-remitting, secondary progressive or progressive-relapsing multiple sclerosis; some lacked subtype.

The authors incorporated unique molecular identifiers into the TCR beta cDNA libraries. Out of roughly 0.95 to 11 million T cells, 470,000 or so cDNA molecules were generated. TCRdb re-derived calls from the PCR reads in MiXCR, one entry per CDR3 protein. This sample carries about 810,000 distinct CDR3 sequences, approximately 53% of them seen once, and the ten largest clones take 4% to 5.5%. Whole-study results and caveats: Diversity measured as normalized Chao1 was significantly lower in multiple sclerosis patients than in controls. Pronounced co-clustering by F measure was evident among identically batched samples. Patients had higher frequencies than controls of roughly five TRBV segments, including TRBV5-6, TRBV5-1 and TRBV20-1.

Sequencing was done on a sample of blood. The TCR sequence derives from a girl between 10 and 17 years old with multiple sclerosis. The V and J genes are TRBV7-3 and TRBJ2-3; no firm D call. The chain's CDR3 is CASSRWTGSTDTQYF. CDR3 nucleotides: TGTGCCAGCAGCCGTTGGACCGGGAGCACAGATACGCAGTATTTT. The full variable domain, its missing parts supplied by reference TRBV7-3 and TRBJ2-3, is GAGVSQTPSNKVTEKGKYVELRCDPISGHTALYWYRQSLGQGPEFLIYFQGTGAADDSGLPNDRFFAVRPEGSVSTLKIQRTERGDSAVYLCASSRWTGSTDTQYFGPGTRLTVL.